Here is one T cell receptor (beta chain) with its context. The antigen remains undetermined. Here immunoSEQ multiplex PCR was the method, and the copy in TCRdb shows in-frame clones only, minus some. The profile shows some 95,000 clones, more than 75% of them singletons. This sample stems from a study of identifying expanded T cells in peripheral blood. Findings and limits, study-wide: About 1.2 clones differed between technical replicates, versus about 15 and 19 over time. Variance in clone template counts between roughly 2-week samples significantly increased with total template count across all healthy donors.

Healthy donors had no documented immune events, such as infections, while sampled. This CDR3 region has 13 residues. Trimming took off 4 bases at V and 7 bases at J, with 8 bases between the two ends. CDR1 is MNHEY and CDR2 is SVGAGI in the germline V gene. The sequenced material came from blood. The chain is built from TRBV6-5 and TRBJ1-6, with D possibly TRBD1 on 6 matching bases. This receptor was obtained from a person aged 18 to 75 in good health. CDR3 residues: CASSWQGNSPLHF. The CDR3 coding sequence is TGTGCCAGCAGTTGGCAGGGGAATTCACCCCTCCACTTT.